The rows below give T cell receptor beta chains drawn from one sample of a study of blood T cell repertoires in COVID-19. Using immunoSEQ multiplex PCR, the repertoire was profiled, and TCRdb retains in-frame clones only, with some absent. The data contain fewer than 650,000 clones, less than 90% of them singletons. The sample taken for sequencing was peripheral blood. The receptor source for this set is a woman aged 50 to 60 with COVID-19, enrolled during active disease. Both conserved end residues are part of each CDR3. The D gene is left open where the match is weak. Clone size is stated in some rows and not others, as once, few, many or a class when expanded.

clone size | J gene | V gene | CDR3 length | D gene | CDR3 DNA | CDR3 protein
NA | TRBJ2-5 | TRBV27 | 13 | TRBD1 | TGTGCCAGCAGTCTACTGGACAGGGAGACCCAGTACTTC | CASSLLDRETQYF
NA | TRBJ1-5 | TRBV3-1/TRBV3-2 | 12 | NA | TGTGCCAGCAGCCAAGGACAGAGTGCACAGCATTTT | CASSQGQSAQHF
NA | TRBJ1-2 | TRBV6-5 | 15 | NA | TGTGCCAGCAGTTACTCGAGGGGCGGGGCAGGAGGCTACACCTTC | CASSYSRGGAGGYTF
NA | TRBJ1-1 | TRBV9 | 13 | TRBD1 | TGTGCCAGCAGCTCCGGACAGGGAGTTCAAGCTTTCTTT | CASSSGQGVQAFF
NA | TRBJ1-1 | TRBV24-1 | 12 | NA | TGTGCCACCAGTGACTCGGACACTGAAGCTTTCTTT | CATSDSDTEAFF
NA | TRBJ2-2 | TRBV2 | 15 | TRBD1 | TGTGCCAGCAGTCTGGTGGGACAGGGGGCCGGGGAGCTGTTTTTT | CASSLVGQGAGELFF
NA | TRBJ1-2 | TRBV3-1/TRBV3-2 | 17 | NA | TGTGCCAGCAGCCAAGACTCGCTGGGAGGGAGACGATATGGCTACACCTTC | CASSQDSLGGRRYGYTF
few | TRBJ1-5 | TRBV27 | 16 | TRBD1 | TGTGCCAGCAGTTGGACAGGGGGCGCTTCGGGGCAGCCCCAGCATTTT | CASSWTGGASGQPQHF
once | TRBJ2-7 | TRBV12-3/TRBV12-4 | 12 | NA | TGTGCCAGCAGTTTATCAAGCGGTAAGCAGTACTTC | CASSLSSGKQYF
NA | TRBJ2-7 | TRBV15 | 19 | NA | TGTGCCACCAGCAGAGACGTAGGTGGTAGCACAACCTACTCCTACGAGCAGTACTTC | CATSRDVGGSTTYSYEQYF
NA | TRBJ1-4 | TRBV30 | 13 | TRBD1 | TGTGCCTGGAGGGGACAGGGGGGAGCGGAACTGTTTTTT | CAWRGQGGAELFF